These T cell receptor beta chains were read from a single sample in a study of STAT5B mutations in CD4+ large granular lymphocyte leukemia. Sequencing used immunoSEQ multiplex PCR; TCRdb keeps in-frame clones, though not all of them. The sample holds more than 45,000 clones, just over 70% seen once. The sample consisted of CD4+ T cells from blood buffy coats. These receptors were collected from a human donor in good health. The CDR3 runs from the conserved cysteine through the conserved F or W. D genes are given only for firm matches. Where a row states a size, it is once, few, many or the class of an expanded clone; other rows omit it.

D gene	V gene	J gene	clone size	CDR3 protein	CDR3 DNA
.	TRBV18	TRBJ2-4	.	CASSPGDGQNIQYF	TGTGCCAGCTCACCGGGGGACGGGCAAAACATTCAGTACTTC
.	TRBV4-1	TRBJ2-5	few	CASSHTLLRGAKAETQYF	TGCGCCAGCAGCCACACCCTCTTAAGGGGGGCCAAGGCAGAGACCCAGTACTTC
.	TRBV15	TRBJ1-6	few	CATRGQGNSPLHF	TGTGCCACCAGGGGGCAGGGGAATTCACCCCTCCACTTT
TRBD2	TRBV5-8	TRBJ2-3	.	CASSLAWRAGFADTQYF	TGTGCCAGCAGCTTGGCATGGCGAGCGGGGTTTGCAGATACGCAGTATTTT
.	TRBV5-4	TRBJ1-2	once	CASSLRQQEYGYTF	TGTGCCAGCAGCTTGCGACAGCAAGAATATGGCTACACCTTC
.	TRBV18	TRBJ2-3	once	CASSPLEGTQYF	TGTGCCAGCTCACCATTGGAAGGTACGCAGTATTTT
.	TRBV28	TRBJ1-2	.	CASSSDSNYGYTF	TGTGCCAGCAGTAGCGACAGCAACTATGGCTACACCTTC
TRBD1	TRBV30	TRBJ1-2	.	CAWSGTGGRGYGYTF	TGTGCCTGGAGTGGAACAGGGGGCAGGGGCTATGGCTACACCTTC
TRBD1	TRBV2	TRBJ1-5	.	CASRGQAGEPQHF	TGTGCCAGCAGAGGACAGGCCGGGGAGCCCCAGCATTTT
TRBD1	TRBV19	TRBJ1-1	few	CASSGTVKAFF	TGTGCCAGTAGTGGGACAGTCAAAGCTTTCTTT
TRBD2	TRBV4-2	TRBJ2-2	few	CASSQDREGGELFF	TGTGCCAGCAGCCAAGACAGGGAGGGCGGGGAGCTGTTTTTT
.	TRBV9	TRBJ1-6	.	CASSVGPIDNSPLHF	TGTGCCAGCAGCGTAGGACCTATCGATAATTCACCCCTCCACTTT
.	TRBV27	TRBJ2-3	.	CATSSPGDTQYF	TGTGCCACCTCTTCCCCGGGAGATACGCAGTATTTT
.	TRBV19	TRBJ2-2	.	CASTGRNTGELFF	TGTGCCAGTACGGGTAGGAACACCGGGGAGCTGTTTTTT
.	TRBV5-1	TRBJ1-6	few	CASSDGQTNSPLHF	TGCGCCAGCAGCGATGGACAGACCAATTCACCCCTCCACTTT
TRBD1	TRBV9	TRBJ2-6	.	CASSVGGQAYSGANVLTF	TGTGCCAGCAGCGTAGGGGGACAGGCCTATTCTGGGGCCAACGTCCTGACTTTC
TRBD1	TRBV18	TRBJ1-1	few	CASSPRQGGIDNTEAFF	TGTGCCAGCTCACCACGGCAGGGGGGTATTGATAACACTGAAGCTTTCTTT
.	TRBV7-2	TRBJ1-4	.	CASSLEGGGNEKLFF	TGTGCCAGCAGCTTAGAAGGGGGTGGTAATGAAAAACTGTTTTTT
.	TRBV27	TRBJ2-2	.	CASSPGHYTGELFF	TGTGCCAGCAGTCCAGGACACTACACCGGGGAGCTGTTTTTT
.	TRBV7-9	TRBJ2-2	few	CASRGVNTGELFF	TGTGCCAGCAGGGGGGTGAACACCGGGGAGCTGTTTTTT
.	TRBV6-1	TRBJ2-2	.	CASSVSLLPEAGELFF	TGTGCCAGCAGTGTTTCTTTGCTCCCAGAAGCCGGGGAGCTGTTTTTT
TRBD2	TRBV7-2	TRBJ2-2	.	CASRPSGGQNTGELFF	TGTGCCAGCAGACCCAGCGGGGGGCAGAACACCGGGGAGCTGTTTTTT
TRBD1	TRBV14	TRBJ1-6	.	CASSQEWTGFGNSPLHF	TGTGCCAGCAGCCAAGAATGGACAGGGTTTGGCAATTCACCCCTCCACTTT
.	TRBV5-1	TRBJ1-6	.	CASRRSRENSPLHF	TGCGCCAGCAGAAGATCAAGGGAGAATTCACCCCTCCACTTT
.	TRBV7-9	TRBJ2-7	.	CASSPGGGLSYEQYF	TGTGCCAGCAGTCCCGGAGGGGGGCTCTCCTACGAGCAGTACTTC
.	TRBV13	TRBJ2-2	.	CASSTTAGDVTGELFF	TGTGCCAGCAGCACAACCGCCGGCGACGTCACCGGGGAGCTGTTTTTT
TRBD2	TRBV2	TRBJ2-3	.	CASSPTSGSFGTQYF	TGTGCCAGCAGCCCGACTAGCGGATCCTTTGGTACGCAGTATTTT
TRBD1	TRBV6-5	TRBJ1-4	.	CASSPGQGAFEKLFF	TGTGCCAGCAGTCCTGGACAGGGGGCTTTTGAAAAACTGTTTTTT
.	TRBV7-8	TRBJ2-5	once	CASSGRGETQYF	TGTGCCAGCAGCGGCAGGGGAGAGACCCAGTACTTC
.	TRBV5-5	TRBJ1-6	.	CASSPLGGTYNSPLHF	TGTGCCAGCAGCCCATTGGGGGGAACCTATAATTCACCCCTCCACTTT
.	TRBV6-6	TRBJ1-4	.	CASTGEDEKLFF	TGTGCCAGCACAGGGGAGGATGAAAAACTGTTTTTT
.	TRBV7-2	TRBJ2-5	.	CASSFWGLSETQYF	TGTGCCAGCAGCTTTTGGGGGCTCTCAGAGACCCAGTACTTC
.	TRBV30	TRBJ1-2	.	CAWNGLGGNHYGYTF	TGTGCCTGGAACGGGCTGGGGGGAAATCACTATGGCTACACCTTC
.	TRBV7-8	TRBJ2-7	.	CASSLPGPYEQYF	TGTGCCAGCAGCTTACCAGGTCCCTACGAGCAGTACTTC
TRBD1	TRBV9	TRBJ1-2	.	CASSPFGQGGYGYTF	TGTGCCAGCAGCCCATTCGGACAGGGAGGCTATGGCTACACCTTC
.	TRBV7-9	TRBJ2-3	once	CASSSRLEAIDTQYF	TGTGCCAGCAGCTCGCGACTAGAGGCGATAGATACGCAGTATTTT
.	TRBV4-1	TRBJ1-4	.	CASSQEQMGEKLFF	TGCGCCAGCAGCCAAGAGCAGATGGGTGAAAAACTGTTTTTT
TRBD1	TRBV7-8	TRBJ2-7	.	CASSRDRGRGYEQYF	TGTGCCAGCAGCCGCGACAGGGGGCGGGGGTACGAGCAGTACTTC